Listed below are T cell receptor beta chains from one sample, sequenced in a study of blood T cell repertoires in COVID-19. Libraries were prepared by immunoSEQ multiplex PCR; TCRdb keeps only in-frame clonotypes and omits some of them. The repertoire holds approximately 460,000 clones, with 85% to 90% as singletons. Sequenced material: peripheral blood. These receptors all come from a man aged 18 to 30 with COVID-19, enrolled during active disease. The CDR3 runs from the conserved cysteine through the conserved F or W. Each record gives: clone size, J gene, V gene, D gene, CDR3 protein, CDR3 DNA. The D gene is left open where the match is weak. A clone size is listed for some rows: how often the clone was seen (once, few, many), or a class if it is expanded.

abundance: -; j_gene: TRBJ2-2; v_gene: TRBV19; d_gene: -; CDR3aa: CASTRGGFTGELFF; CDR3nt: TGTGCCAGTACGCGCGGGGGCTTCACCGGGGAGCTGTTTTTT
abundance: -; j_gene: TRBJ2-7; v_gene: TRBV21-1; d_gene: -; CDR3aa: CASSWPYEQYF; CDR3nt: TGTGCCAGCAGTTGGCCCTACGAGCAGTACTTC
abundance: -; j_gene: TRBJ1-2; v_gene: TRBV24-1; d_gene: TRBD1; CDR3aa: CAIQGAQGYGYTF; CDR3nt: TGTGCCATACAGGGGGCGCAGGGCTATGGCTACACCTTC
abundance: -; j_gene: TRBJ2-3; v_gene: TRBV23-1; d_gene: -; CDR3aa: CASSHNLPPLHTDTQYF; CDR3nt: TGCGCCAGCAGTCATAACTTGCCCCCACTTCACACAGATACGCAGTATTTT
abundance: -; j_gene: TRBJ1-2; v_gene: TRBV7-2; d_gene: -; CDR3aa: CASSLDYGRGYTF; CDR3nt: TGTGCCAGCAGCTTAGATTACGGCAGGGGCTACACCTTC
abundance: -; j_gene: TRBJ2-3; v_gene: TRBV7-3; d_gene: TRBD2; CDR3aa: CASSEGTSGTSTDTQYF; CDR3nt: TGTGCCAGCAGTGAGGGGACTAGCGGGACTAGCACAGATACGCAGTATTTT
abundance: few; j_gene: TRBJ1-2; v_gene: TRBV5-1; d_gene: -; CDR3aa: CASSLGGNYGYTF; CDR3nt: TGCGCCAGCAGCTTGGGCGGCAACTATGGCTACACCTTC
abundance: -; j_gene: TRBJ1-2; v_gene: TRBV19; d_gene: -; CDR3aa: CASTGGRGYTF; CDR3nt: TGTGCCAGTACGGGGGGGAGAGGCTACACCTTC
abundance: -; j_gene: TRBJ1-4; v_gene: TRBV12-2; d_gene: -; CDR3aa: CASRLIAPYDSKNEKLFF; CDR3nt: TGTGCAAGTCGTTTAATCGCCCCCTACGACAGTAAGAATGAAAAACTGTTTTTT
abundance: -; j_gene: TRBJ2-1; v_gene: TRBV19; d_gene: -; CDR3aa: CASSAGIYNEQFF; CDR3nt: TGTGCCAGTAGTGCAGGGATCTACAATGAGCAGTTCTTC
abundance: -; j_gene: TRBJ2-1; v_gene: TRBV5-1; d_gene: TRBD2; CDR3aa: CASSLAASGGQNEQFF; CDR3nt: TGCGCCAGCAGCTTGGCCGCAAGCGGGGGGCAAAATGAGCAGTTCTTC
abundance: -; j_gene: TRBJ2-3; v_gene: TRBV28; d_gene: TRBD2; CDR3aa: CASSSGTSGTVYPDTQYF; CDR3nt: TGTGCCAGCAGTTCCGGGACTAGCGGGACGGTGTATCCAGATACGCAGTATTTT